The rows below give T cell receptor beta chains drawn from one sample of a study of T cell repertoires in cytomegalovirus infection. These receptors are not linked to any known antigen. A single record per CDR3 protein comes from TCRdb applying MiXCR to the reads. The sample shows roughly 800,000 distinct CDR3 sequences, 25% to 30% of them seen only once. The material was cultured CD8+ T cells from PBMCs, obtained from culture after CMV antigen stimulation. The source is a human donor in good health (CMV status not recorded). Some clones in this sample may be carry-over from other donors' samples. Each CDR3 is given with its conserved first and last residue. The D gene is left open where the match is weak. Size is omitted from some rows. Given values are once, few, many or a class for expanded clones.

clone size	J gene	D gene	V gene	CDR3 protein	CDR3 DNA
.	TRBJ1-2	TRBD1	TRBV6-5	CASRHPGQKINYGYTF	TGTGCCAGCAGGCATCCGGGACAGAAAATTAACTATGGCTACACCTTC
many	TRBJ2-3	TRBD1	TRBV11-2	CASSPGQGTDTDTQYF	TGTGCCAGCAGCCCAGGACAGGGGACAGACACAGATACGCAGTATTTT
.	TRBJ2-2	TRBD1	TRBV7-4	CASSLGGDSHTGELFF	TGTGCCAGCAGCTTAGGAGGGGACAGTCACACCGGGGAGCTGTTTTTT
.	TRBJ1-1	.	TRBV6-2/TRBV6-3	CASSYLDNYTEAFF	TGTGCCAGCAGTTACTTGGACAATTATACTGAAGCTTTCTTT
few	TRBJ2-2	TRBD2	TRBV6-1	CASSERGGSTGELFF	TGTGCCAGCAGTGAGCGGGGGGGCAGCACCGGGGAGCTGTTTTTT
.	TRBJ2-6	TRBD1	TRBV7-9	CASSGQGVAGANVLTF	TGTGCCAGCAGCGGACAGGGGGTAGCTGGGGCCAACGTCCTGACTTTC
.	TRBJ2-1	.	TRBV19	CASTPVVASSSYNEQFF	TGTGCCAGTACTCCAGTGGTGGCTTCGAGCTCCTACAATGAGCAGTTCTTC
.	TRBJ2-3	.	TRBV7-9	CASSRVGGTDTQYF	TGTGCCAGCAGCCGTGTCGGCGGCACAGATACGCAGTATTTT
.	TRBJ2-1	.	TRBV6-1	CASPWGSEQFF	TGTGCCAGCCCTTGGGGAAGTGAGCAGTTCTTC
.	TRBJ1-2	.	TRBV20-1	CSAREGTGYGYTF	TGCAGTGCTAGAGAGGGTACGGGCTATGGCTACACCTTC
many	TRBJ2-1	.	TRBV7-6	CASSPLRGYNEQFF	TGTGCCAGCAGCCCACTTCGGGGATACAATGAGCAGTTCTTC
.	TRBJ2-3	.	TRBV7-4	CASSLDWDQITDTQYF	TGTGCCAGCAGCTTAGATTGGGATCAAATCACAGATACGCAGTATTTT
few	TRBJ1-5	.	TRBV6-1	CASSYAGGPGESRNQPQHF	TGTGCCAGCAGTTACGCGGGTGGGCCCGGGGAGTCCAGGAATCAGCCCCAGCATTTT
few	TRBJ2-3	.	TRBV10-3	CATAPGGASADTQYF	TGTGCCACCGCCCCCGGCGGGGCGTCAGCCGATACGCAGTATTTT
few	TRBJ2-7	TRBD1	TRBV15	CATSRSQGSSYEQYF	TGTGCCACCAGCAGATCACAGGGGTCCTCCTACGAGCAGTACTTC
many	TRBJ1-1	TRBD1	TRBV7-2	CASGETGWDTEAFF	TGTGCCAGCGGCGAGACAGGGTGGGACACTGAAGCTTTCTTT
.	TRBJ1-5	.	TRBV7-3	CASSLNPDQPQHF	TGTGCCAGCAGCTTAAATCCGGATCAGCCCCAGCATTTT
few	TRBJ2-5	TRBD2	TRBV6-6	CASSYSRGTSGGSTQETQYF	TGTGCCAGCAGTTACTCAAGAGGGACTAGCGGGGGGTCAACTCAAGAGACCCAGTACTTC
.	TRBJ1-1	.	TRBV7-8	CASSRPYSGRDTEAFF	TGTGCCAGCAGCCGACCCTATTCCGGTAGGGACACTGAAGCTTTCTTT
few	TRBJ1-6	.	TRBV7-9	CASMTVAGNSPLHF	TGTGCCAGCATGACAGTCGCGGGGAATTCACCCCTCCACTTT
many	TRBJ2-3	.	TRBV7-2	CASSLGQPPTDTQYF	TGTGCCAGCAGCTTAGGGCAACCCCCCACAGATACGCAGTATTTT
.	TRBJ2-5	TRBD1	TRBV28	CASSEQGGLETQYF	TGTGCCAGCAGTGAACAGGGGGGATTGGAGACCCAGTACTTC
few	TRBJ1-5	.	TRBV7-9	CASSSHSQPQHF	TGTGCCAGCAGTTCCCATAGCCAGCCCCAGCATTTT
.	TRBJ2-2	.	TRBV6-1	CASSYPPSVLVVGELFF	TGTGCCAGCAGTTACCCACCTTCGGTCCTCGTGGTCGGGGAGCTGTTTTTT
many	TRBJ1-1	.	TRBV7-2	CASSLNGYRVNTEAFF	TGTGCCAGCAGCTTAAACGGATATCGGGTGAACACTGAAGCTTTCTTT
.	TRBJ2-5	TRBD2	TRBV12-5	CASSSSLASETQYF	TGTGCTAGTAGTTCCTCACTAGCGTCGGAGACCCAGTACTTC